The sequence of this T cell receptor beta chain was determined in a study of human T cells and chemical hapten exposure. Study information: Patients got weekly scalp diphenylcyclopropenone doses over the approximately 25-week study.

The germline V gene encodes CDR1 MDHEN and CDR2 SYDVKM. The CDR3 spans 17 residues. The V end was cut by 3 bases, the J end by 0 bases, with 15 bases between. This clonotype was observed a handful of times. Time point noted: pre-sensitization, week 0. The treatment: therapeutic diphenylcyclopropenone sensitization with weekly scalp DPC. Someone pulled total RNA out of unfractionated whole blood. Under the authors' procedure: Sample TCR totals centred on a median of about 100,000, ranging 23,224 to 690,600. One entry per CDR3 protein results from TCRdb running MiXCR on the RACE reads. The V and J calls and clone size come from TCRdb's table, not from the authors' own analysis. The sample shows approximately 400,000 distinct CDR3 sequences, roughly 4.6% of them seen only once.

The sequence came from a woman in her forties or fifties with alopecia areata. Some clones in this sample may be carry-over from other donors' samples. The chain couples TRBV28 to TRBJ1-5; no firm D call. This sample comprised whole blood, obtained in connection with sensitization to the hapten diphenylcyclopropenone (DPC). The CDR3 loop reads CASSLDGRSYSNQPQHF. The CDR3 region has the DNA TGTGCCAGCAGTTTGGATGGGAGGTCGTATAGCAATCAGCCCCAGCATTTT.